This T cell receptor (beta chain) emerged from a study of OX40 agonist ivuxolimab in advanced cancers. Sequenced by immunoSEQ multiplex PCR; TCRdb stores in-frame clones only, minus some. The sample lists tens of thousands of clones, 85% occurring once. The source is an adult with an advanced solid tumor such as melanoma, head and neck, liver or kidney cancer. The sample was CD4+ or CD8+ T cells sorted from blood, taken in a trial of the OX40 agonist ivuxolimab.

The CDR3 DNA reads as TGCAGCGTTCAGTCGTTGAACACTGAAGCTTTCTTT. Protein sequence: CSVQSLNTEAFF. The chain links TRBV29-1 to TRBJ1-1; D is ambiguous. There are 12 residues in the CDR3. V dropped 5 bases and J dropped 0 bases, with 7 bases sitting between them. Germline V gene sequence: CDR1 SQVTM, CDR2 ANQGSEA. Using reference TRBV29-1 and TRBJ1-1 for the parts outside the CDR3, the full variable domain is SAVISQKPSRDICQRGTSLTIQCQVDSQVTMMFWYRQQPGQSLTLIATANQGSEATYESGFVIDKFPISRPNLTFSTLTVSNMSPEDSSIYLCSVQSLNTEAFFGQGTRLTVV.